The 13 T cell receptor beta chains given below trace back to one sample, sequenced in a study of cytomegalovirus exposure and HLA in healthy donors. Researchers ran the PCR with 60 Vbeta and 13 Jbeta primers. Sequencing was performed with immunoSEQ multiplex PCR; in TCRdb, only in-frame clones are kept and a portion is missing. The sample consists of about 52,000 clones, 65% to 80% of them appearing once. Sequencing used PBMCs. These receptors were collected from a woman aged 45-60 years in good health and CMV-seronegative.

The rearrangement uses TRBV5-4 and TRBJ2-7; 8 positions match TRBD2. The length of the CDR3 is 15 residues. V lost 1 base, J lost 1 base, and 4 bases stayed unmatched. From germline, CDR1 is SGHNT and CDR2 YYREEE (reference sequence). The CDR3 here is CASSLSSGISYEQYF. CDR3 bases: TGTGCCAGCAGCTTGAGTAGCGGGATTTCCTACGAGCAGTACTTC. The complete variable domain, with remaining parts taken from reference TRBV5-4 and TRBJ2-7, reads ETGVTQSPTHLIKTRGQQVTLRCSSQSGHNTVSWYQQALGQGPQFIFQYYREEENGRGNFPPRFSGLQFPNYSSELNVNALELDDSALYLCASSLSSGISYEQYFGPGTRLTVT.

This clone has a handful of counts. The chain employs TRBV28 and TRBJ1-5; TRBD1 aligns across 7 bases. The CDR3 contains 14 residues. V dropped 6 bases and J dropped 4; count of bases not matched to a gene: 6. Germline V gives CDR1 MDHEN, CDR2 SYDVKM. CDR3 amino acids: CASRQTGQNQPQHF. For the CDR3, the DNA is TGTGCCAGCAGACAGACAGGGCAAAATCAGCCCCAGCATTTT.

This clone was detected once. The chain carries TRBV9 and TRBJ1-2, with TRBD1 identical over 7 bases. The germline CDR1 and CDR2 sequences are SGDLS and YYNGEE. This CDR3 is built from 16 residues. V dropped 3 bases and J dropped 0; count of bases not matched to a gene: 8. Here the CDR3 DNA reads TGTGCCAGCAGCGCAGCAGGGGGAGAAGCTAACTATGGCTACACCTTC. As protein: CASSAAGGEANYGYTF.

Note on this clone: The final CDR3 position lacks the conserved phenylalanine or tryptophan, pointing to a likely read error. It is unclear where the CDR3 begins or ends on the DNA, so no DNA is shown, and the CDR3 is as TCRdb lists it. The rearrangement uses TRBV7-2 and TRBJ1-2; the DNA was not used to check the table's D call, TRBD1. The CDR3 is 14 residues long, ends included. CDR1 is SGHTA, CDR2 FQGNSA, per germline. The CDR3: CASTAGGVGYGYTV.

Written as DNA, the CDR3 is TGTGCCAGCAGTGAACGGGGACAGAATAGCAATCAGCCCCAGCATTTT. Translation: CASSERGQNSNQPQHF. This chain connects TRBV2 to TRBJ1-5, with TRBD1 matching 7 bases. The CDR3 is made up of 16 amino acids. Per germline, CDR1 SNHLY and CDR2 FYNNEI. J gave up 0 bases and V 2 bases, and 4 bases lay outside the gene matches.

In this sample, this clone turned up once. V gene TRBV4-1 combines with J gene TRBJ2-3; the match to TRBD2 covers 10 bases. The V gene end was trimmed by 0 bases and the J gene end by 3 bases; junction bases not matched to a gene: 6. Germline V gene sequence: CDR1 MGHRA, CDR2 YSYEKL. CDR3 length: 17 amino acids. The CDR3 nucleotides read TGCGCCAGCAGCCAAGAGGAGGCTAGCGGGAGAACAGATACGCAGTATTTT. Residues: CASSQEEASGRTDTQYF.

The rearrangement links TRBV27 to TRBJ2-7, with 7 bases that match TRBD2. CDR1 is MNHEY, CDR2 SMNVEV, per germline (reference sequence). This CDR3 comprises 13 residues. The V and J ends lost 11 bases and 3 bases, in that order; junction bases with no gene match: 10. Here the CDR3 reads CAAPSSGGYEQYF. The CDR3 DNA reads TGTGCCGCACCATCTAGCGGCGGCTACGAGCAGTACTTC.

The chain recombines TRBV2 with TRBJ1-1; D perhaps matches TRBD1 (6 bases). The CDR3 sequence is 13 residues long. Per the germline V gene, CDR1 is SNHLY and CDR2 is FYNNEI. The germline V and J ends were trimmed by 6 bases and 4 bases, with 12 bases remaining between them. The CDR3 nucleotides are TGTGCCAGCAGGACAGGTTTTAGCACTGAAGCTTTCTTT. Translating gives CASRTGFSTEAFF.

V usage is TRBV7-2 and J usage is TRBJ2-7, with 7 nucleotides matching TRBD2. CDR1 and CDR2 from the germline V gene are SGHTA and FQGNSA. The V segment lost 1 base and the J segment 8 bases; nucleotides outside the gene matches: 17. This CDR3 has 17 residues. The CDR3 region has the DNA TGTGCCAGCAGCTTAGTCCCAGCGGGGCCTACCCCTTACAAGCAGTACTTC. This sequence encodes CASSLVPAGPTPYKQYF.

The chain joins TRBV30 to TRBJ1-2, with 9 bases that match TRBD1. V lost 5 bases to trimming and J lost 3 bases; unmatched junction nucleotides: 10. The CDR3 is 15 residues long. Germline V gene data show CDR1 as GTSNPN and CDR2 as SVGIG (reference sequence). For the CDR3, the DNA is TGTGCCTGGGCCGGGACAGGGTCCTCTTACTATGGCTACACCTTC. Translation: CAWAGTGSSYYGYTF.

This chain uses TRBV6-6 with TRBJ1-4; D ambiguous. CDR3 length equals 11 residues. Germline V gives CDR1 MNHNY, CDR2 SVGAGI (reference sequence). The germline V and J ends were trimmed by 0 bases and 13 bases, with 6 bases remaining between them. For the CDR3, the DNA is TGTGCCAGCAGTTACTCGACACGACTGTTTTTT. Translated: CASSYSTRLFF.

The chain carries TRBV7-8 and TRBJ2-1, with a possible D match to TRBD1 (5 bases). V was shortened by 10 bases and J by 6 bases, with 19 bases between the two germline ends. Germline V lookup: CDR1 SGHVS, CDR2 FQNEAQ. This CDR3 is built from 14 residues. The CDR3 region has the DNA TGTGCCACCGAATCAGGGAAAGTGATCAATGAGCAGTTCTTC. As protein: CATESGKVINEQFF.

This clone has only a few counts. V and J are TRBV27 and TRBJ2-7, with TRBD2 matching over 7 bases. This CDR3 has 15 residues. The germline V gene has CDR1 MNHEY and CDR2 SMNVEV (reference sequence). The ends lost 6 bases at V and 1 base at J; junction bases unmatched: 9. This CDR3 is CASSFRRELSYEQYF. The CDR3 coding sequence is TGTGCCAGCAGCTTTCGGCGGGAGCTATCCTACGAGCAGTACTTC.